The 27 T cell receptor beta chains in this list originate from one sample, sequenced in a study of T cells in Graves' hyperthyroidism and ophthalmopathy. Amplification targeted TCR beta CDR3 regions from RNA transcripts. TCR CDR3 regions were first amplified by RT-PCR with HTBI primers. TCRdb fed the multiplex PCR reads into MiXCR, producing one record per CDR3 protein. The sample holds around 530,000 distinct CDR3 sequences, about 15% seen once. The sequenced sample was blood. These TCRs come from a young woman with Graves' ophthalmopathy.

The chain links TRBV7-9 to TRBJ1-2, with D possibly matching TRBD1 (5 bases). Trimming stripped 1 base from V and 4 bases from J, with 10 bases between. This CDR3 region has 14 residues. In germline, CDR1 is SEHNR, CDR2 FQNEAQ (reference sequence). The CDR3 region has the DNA TGTGCCAGCAGCTTAGGGGAGGGACGCTATGGCTACACCTTC. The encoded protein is CASSLGEGRYGYTF. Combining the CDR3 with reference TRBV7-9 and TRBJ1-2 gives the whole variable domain DTGVSQNPRHKITKRGQNVTFRCDPISEHNRLYWYRQTLGQGPEFLTYFQNEAQLEKSRLLSDRFSAERPKGSFSTLEIQRTEQGDSAMYLCASSLGEGRYGYTFGSGTRLTVV.

In DNA, the CDR3 is TGTGCCAGCTCACCACCGTTAGGACAGCTCCACCTCGATAATTCACCCCTCCACTTT. Amino acids: CASSPPLGQLHLDNSPLHF. This rearrangement joins TRBV18 to TRBJ1-6; a possible D gene is TRBD1 (6 bases). The germline V and J ends were trimmed by 0 bases and 5 bases, with 20 bases remaining between them. The germline CDR1 and CDR2 sequences are KGHSH and LQKENI. This CDR3 spans 19 amino acids.

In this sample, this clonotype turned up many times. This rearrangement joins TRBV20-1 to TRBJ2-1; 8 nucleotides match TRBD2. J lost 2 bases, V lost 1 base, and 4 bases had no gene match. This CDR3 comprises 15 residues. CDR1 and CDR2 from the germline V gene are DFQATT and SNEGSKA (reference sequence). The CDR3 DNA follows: TGCAGTGCTAGAGCGGGAGGGGGGCCCTACAATGAGCAGTTCTTC. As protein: CSARAGGGPYNEQFF.

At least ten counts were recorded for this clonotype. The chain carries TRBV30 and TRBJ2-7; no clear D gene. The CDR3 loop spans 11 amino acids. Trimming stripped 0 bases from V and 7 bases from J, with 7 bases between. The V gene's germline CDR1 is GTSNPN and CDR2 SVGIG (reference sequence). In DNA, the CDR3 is TGTGCCTGGAGTGTACACAGAGAGCAGTACTTC. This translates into CAWSVHREQYF.

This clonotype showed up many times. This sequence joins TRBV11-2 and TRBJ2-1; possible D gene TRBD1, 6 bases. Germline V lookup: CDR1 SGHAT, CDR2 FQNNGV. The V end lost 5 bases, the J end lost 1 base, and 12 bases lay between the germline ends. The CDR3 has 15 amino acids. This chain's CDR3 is CASSLDSRSYNEQFF. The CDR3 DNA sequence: TGTGCCAGCAGCCTGGACAGCCGATCCTACAATGAGCAGTTCTTC.

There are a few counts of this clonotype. The DNA of the CDR3 is TGTGCCACCAGCAGTGACAGCACTTCCTATGGCTACACCTTC. It specifies CATSSDSTSYGYTF. The gene calls are TRBV15 and TRBJ1-2; the D gene is possibly TRBD1 (5 bases). The germline gives CDR1 LNHNV, CDR2 YYDKDF (reference sequence). The length of the CDR3 is 14 residues. V gave up 3 bases and J gave up 4 bases, with 12 bases separating them.

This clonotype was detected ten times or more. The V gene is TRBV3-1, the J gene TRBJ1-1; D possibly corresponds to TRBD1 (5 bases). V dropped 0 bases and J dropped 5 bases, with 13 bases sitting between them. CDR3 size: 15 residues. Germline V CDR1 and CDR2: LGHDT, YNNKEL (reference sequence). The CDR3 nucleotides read TGTGCCAGCAGCCAAGAATGGGGGGAAGGAACTGAAGCTTTCTTT. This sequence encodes CASSQEWGEGTEAFF.

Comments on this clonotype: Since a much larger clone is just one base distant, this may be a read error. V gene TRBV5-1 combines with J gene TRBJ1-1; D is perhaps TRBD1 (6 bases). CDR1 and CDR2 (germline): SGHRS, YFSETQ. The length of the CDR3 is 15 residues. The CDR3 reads CASSFRGGMNAEAFF. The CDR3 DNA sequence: TGCGCCAGCAGCTTTCGTGGGGGCATGAACGCTGAAGCTTTCTTT. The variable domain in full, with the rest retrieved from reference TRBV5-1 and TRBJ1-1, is KAGVTQTPRYLIKTRGQQVTLSCSPISGHRSVSWYQQTPGQGLQFLFEYFSETQRNKGNFPGRFSGRQFSNSRSEMNVSTLELGDSALYLCASSFRGGMNAEAFFGQGTRLTVV.

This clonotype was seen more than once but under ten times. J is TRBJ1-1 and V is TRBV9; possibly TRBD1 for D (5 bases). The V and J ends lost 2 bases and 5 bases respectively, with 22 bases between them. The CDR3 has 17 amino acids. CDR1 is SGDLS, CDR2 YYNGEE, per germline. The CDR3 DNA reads TGTGCCAGCAGCGTCCCCAAGGAGCGGGGGGTGGCAACTGAAGCTTTCTTT. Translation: CASSVPKERGVATEAFF.

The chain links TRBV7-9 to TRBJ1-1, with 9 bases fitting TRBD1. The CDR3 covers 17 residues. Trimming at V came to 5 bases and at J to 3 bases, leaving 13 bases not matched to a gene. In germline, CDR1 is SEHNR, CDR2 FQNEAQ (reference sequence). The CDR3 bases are TGTGCCAGCAGCCAAGCCGGGACAGGGATAGGTTACACTGAAGCTTTCTTT. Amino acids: CASSQAGTGIGYTEAFF.

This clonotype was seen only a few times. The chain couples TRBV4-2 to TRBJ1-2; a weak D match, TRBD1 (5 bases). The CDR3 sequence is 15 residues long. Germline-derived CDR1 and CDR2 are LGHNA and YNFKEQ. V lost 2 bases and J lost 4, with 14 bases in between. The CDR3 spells CASSQNAGRAYGYTF. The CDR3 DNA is TGTGCCAGCAGCCAAAACGCAGGGCGGGCCTATGGCTACACCTTC.

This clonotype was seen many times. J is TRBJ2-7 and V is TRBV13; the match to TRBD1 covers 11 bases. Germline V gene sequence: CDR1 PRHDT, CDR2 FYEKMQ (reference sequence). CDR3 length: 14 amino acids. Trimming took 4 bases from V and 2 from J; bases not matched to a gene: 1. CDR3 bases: TGTGCCAGCAGCTCGGGACAGGGGGCCTACGAGCAGTACTTC. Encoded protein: CASSSGQGAYEQYF.

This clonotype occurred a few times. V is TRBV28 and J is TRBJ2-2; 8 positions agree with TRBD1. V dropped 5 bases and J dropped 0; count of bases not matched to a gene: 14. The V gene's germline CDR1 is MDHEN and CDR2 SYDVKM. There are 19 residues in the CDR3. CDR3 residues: CASSKPYIDRGPNTGELFF. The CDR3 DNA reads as TGTGCCAGCAGTAAACCTTATATAGACAGGGGCCCGAACACCGGGGAGCTGTTTTTT.

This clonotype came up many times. The CDR3 nucleotides read TGTGCCAGCAGCGTAACAGTACTAGCTAGCACAGATACGCAGTATTTT. Protein: CASSVTVLASTDTQYF. This chain joins TRBV7-9 and TRBJ2-3; D is perhaps TRBD2 (6 bases). The CDR3 covers 16 residues. V dropped 5 bases and J dropped 0 bases, with 15 bases sitting between them. Germline V gene data show CDR1 as SEHNR and CDR2 as FQNEAQ (reference sequence).

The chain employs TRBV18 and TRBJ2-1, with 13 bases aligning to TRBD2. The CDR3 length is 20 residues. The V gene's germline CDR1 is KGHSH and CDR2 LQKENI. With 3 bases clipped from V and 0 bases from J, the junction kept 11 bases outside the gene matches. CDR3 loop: CASSPESGLAGISSYNEQFF. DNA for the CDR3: TGTGCCAGCTCACCTGAGTCGGGACTAGCGGGGATAAGCTCCTACAATGAGCAGTTCTTC.

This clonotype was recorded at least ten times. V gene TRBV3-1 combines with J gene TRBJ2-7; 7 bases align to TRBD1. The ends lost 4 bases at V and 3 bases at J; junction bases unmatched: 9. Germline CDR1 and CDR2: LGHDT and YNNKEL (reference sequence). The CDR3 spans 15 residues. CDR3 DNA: TGTGCCAGCAGCCCCTCCCGGGACAGACACTACGAGCAGTACTTC. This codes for CASSPSRDRHYEQYF.

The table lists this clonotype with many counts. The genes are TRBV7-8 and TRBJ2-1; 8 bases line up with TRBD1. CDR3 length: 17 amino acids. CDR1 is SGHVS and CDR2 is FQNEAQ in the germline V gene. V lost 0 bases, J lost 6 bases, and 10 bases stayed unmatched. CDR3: CASSLAEQGVLANEQFF. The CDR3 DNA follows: TGTGCCAGCAGCTTAGCGGAACAGGGGGTTTTGGCCAATGAGCAGTTCTTC.

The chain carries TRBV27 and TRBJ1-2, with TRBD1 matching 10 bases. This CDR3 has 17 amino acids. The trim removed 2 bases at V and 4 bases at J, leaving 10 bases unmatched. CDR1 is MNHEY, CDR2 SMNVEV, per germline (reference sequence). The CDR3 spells CASSLRGQGIWPYGYTF. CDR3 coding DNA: TGTGCCAGCAGTTTAAGGGGACAGGGGATTTGGCCCTATGGCTACACCTTC.

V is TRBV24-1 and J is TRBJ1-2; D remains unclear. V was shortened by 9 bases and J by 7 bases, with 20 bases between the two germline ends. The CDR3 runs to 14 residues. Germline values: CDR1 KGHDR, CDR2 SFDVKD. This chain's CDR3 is CATHRGLGTGGYTF. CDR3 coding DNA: TGTGCCACCCACAGAGGTTTGGGTACGGGTGGCTACACCTTC.

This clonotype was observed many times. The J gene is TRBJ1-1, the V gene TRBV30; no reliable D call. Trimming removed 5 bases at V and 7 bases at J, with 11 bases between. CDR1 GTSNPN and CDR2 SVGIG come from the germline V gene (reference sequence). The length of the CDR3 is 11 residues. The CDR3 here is CAWGRVSEAFF. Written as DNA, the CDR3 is TGTGCCTGGGGCCGTGTCAGTGAAGCTTTCTTT.

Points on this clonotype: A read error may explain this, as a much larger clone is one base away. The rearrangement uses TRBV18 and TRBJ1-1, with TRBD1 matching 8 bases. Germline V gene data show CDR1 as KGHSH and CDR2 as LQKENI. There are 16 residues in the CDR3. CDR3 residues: CASSPPTGGIRAETFF. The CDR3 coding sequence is TGTGCCAGCTCACCACCCACAGGGGGGATAAGGGCTGAAACTTTCTTT.

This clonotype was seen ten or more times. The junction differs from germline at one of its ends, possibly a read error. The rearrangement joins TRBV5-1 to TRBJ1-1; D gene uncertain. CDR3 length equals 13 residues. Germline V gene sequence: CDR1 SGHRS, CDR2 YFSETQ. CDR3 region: CASSLLGGTEAFF. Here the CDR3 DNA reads TGTGCCAGCAGTTTACTGGGCGGCACTGAAGCTTTCTTT.

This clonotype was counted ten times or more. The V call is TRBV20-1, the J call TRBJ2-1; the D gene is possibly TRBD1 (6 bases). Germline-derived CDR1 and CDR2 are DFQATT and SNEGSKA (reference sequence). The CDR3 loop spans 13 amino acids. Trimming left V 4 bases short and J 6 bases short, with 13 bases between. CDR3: CSANLQTGNEQFF. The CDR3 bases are TGCAGTGCTAACCTGCAGACAGGCAATGAGCAGTTCTTC.

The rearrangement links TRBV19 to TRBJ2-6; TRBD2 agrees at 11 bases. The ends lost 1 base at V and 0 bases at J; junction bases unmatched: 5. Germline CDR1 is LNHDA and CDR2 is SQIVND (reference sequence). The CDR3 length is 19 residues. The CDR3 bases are TGTGCCAGTAGTATAGCGACTAGCGGGGCGCTCTCTGGGGCCAACGTCCTGACTTTC. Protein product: CASSIATSGALSGANVLTF.

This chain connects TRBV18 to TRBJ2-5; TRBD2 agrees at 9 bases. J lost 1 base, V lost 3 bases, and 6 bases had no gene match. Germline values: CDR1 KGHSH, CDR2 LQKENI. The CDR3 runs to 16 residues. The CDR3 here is CASSPGQLAGQETQYF. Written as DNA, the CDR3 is TGTGCCAGCTCACCGGGGCAACTAGCGGGCCAAGAGACCCAGTACTTC.

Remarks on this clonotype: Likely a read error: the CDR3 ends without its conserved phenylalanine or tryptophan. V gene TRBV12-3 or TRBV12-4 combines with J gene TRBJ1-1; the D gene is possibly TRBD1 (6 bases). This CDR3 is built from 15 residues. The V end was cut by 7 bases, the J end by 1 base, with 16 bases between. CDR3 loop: CASTESGVGNTEAFS. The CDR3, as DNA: TGTGCCAGCACCGAATCAGGGGTTGGGAACACTGAAGCTTTCTCT.

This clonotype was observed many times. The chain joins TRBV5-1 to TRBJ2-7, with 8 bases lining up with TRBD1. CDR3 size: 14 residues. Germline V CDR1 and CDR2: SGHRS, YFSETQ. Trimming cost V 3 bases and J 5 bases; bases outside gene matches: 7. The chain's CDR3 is CASSSEQGAHEQYF. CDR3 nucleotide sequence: TGCGCCAGCAGCTCGGAGCAGGGGGCCCACGAGCAGTACTTC. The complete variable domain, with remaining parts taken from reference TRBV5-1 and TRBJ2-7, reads KAGVTQTPRYLIKTRGQQVTLSCSPISGHRSVSWYQQTPGQGLQFLFEYFSETQRNKGNFPGRFSGRQFSNSRSEMNVSTLELGDSALYLCASSSEQGAHEQYFGPGTRLTVT.